This T cell receptor (beta chain) comes out of a study of T cell repertoires in cytomegalovirus infection. Study information: Selection of CMV epitopes for the study included recently identified HLA-C-restricted and well-studied HLA-B-restricted ones. Public TCR beta signatures indicated both CMV infection and matching HLA type. Overall study results and limits: CMV-specific HLA-C-restricted TCR beta clonotypes dominated the ex vivo response. The study identified carriers of CMV plus the relevant HLA from cumulative public TCR beta family frequency.

TCRdb recomputed calls from the reads with MiXCR, one row per CDR3 protein. Here the sample spans tens of thousands of distinct CDR3 sequences, around 40% being singletons. Germline loops: CDR1 LGHNA, CDR2 YSLEER. The CDR3 contains 15 residues. The ends were cut back, 0 bases at V and 7 bases at J, with 15 bases in the middle. This clonotype appeared a few times. Antigen: not known. The source material was CD8+ T cells from cultured PBMCs, sampled from culture after CMV antigen stimulation. This chain links TRBV4-3 with TRBJ1-1; D is unresolved. The TCR sequence derives from a human donor in good health (CMV status not recorded). Some clones in this sample may be carry-over from other donors' samples. This chain's CDR3 is CASSQDSGVLSEAFF. CDR3 sequence (DNA): TGCGCCAGCAGCCAAGATAGCGGGGTTTTGAGTGAAGCTTTCTTT.